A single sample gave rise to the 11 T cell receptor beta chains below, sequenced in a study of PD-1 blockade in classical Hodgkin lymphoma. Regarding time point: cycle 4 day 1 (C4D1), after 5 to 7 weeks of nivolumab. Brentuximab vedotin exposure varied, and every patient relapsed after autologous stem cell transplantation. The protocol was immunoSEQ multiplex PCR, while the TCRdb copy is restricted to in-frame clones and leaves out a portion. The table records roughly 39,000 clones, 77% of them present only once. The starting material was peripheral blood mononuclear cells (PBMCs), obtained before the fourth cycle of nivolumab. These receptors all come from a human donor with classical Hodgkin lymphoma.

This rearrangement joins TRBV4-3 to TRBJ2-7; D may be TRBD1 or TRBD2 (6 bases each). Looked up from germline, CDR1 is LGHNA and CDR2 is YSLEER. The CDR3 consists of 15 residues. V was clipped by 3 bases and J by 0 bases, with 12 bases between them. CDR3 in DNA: TGCGCCAGCAGCCAGCGGGACACGAGCTCCTACGAGCAGTACTTC. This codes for CASSQRDTSSYEQYF.

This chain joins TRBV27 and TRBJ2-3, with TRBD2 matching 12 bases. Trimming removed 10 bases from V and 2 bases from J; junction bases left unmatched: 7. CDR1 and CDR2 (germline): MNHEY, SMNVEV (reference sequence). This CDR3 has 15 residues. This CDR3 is CAIKTSGGVTDTQYF. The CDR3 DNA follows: TGTGCCATCAAGACTAGCGGGGGAGTCACAGATACGCAGTATTTT.

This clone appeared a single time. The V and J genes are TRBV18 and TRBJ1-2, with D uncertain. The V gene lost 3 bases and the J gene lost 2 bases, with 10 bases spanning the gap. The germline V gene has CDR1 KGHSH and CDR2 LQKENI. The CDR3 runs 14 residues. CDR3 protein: CASSPIYENYGYTF. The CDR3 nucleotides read TGTGCCAGCTCACCTATATATGAAAACTATGGCTACACCTTC.

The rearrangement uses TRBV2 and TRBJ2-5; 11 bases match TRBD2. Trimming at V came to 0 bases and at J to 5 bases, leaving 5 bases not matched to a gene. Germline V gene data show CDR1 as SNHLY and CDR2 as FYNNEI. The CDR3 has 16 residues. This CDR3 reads CASSEASTSGGETQYF. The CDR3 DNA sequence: TGTGCCAGCAGTGAAGCGAGCACTAGCGGGGGTGAGACCCAGTACTTC.

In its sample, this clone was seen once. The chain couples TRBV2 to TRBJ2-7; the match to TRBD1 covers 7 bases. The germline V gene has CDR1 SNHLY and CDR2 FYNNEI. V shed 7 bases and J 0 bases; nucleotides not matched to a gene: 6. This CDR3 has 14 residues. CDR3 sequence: CASTGTVSSYEQYF. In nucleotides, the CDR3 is TGTGCCAGCACCGGGACAGTGAGCTCCTACGAGCAGTACTTC.

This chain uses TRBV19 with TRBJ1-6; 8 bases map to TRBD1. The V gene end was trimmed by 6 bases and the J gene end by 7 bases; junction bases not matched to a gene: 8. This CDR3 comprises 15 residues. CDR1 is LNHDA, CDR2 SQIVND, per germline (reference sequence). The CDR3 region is CASRGQAGENSPLHF. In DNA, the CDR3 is TGTGCCAGTAGGGGACAGGCGGGTGAAAATTCACCCCTCCACTTT. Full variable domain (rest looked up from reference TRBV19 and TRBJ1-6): DGGITQSPKYLFRKEGQNVTLSCEQNLNHDAMYWYRQDPGQGLRLIYYSQIVNDFQKGDIAEGYSVSREKKESFPLTVTSAQKNPTAFYLCASRGQAGENSPLHFGNGTRLTVT.

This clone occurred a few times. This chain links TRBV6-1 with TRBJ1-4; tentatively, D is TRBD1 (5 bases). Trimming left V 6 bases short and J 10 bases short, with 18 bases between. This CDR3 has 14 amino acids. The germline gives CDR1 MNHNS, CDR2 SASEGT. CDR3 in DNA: TGTGCCAGCAGAGAGGGGTTCGTAGGGGCAAAACTGTTTTTT. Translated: CASREGFVGAKLFF.

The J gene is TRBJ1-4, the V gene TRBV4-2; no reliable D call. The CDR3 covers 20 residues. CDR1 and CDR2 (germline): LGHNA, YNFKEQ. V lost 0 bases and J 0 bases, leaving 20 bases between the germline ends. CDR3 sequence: CASSQDRRAPGLATNEKLFF. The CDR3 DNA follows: TGTGCCAGCAGCCAAGATCGGCGGGCCCCGGGCCTTGCAACTAATGAAAAACTGTTTTTT.

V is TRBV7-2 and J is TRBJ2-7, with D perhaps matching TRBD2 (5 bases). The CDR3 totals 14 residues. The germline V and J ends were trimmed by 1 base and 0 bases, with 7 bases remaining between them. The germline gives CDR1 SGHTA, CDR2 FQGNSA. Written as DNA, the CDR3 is TGTGCCAGCAGCTTAGTCGACTACTCCTACGAGCAGTACTTC. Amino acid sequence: CASSLVDYSYEQYF.

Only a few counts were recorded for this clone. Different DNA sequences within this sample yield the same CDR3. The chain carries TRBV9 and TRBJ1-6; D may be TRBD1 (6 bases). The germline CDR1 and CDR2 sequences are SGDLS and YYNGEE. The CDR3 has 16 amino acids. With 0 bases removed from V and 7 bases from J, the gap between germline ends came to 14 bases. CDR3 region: CASSVGGRGANSPLHF. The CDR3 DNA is TGTGCCAGCAGCGTAGGGGGGCGGGGGGCGAATTCACCCCTCCACTTT.

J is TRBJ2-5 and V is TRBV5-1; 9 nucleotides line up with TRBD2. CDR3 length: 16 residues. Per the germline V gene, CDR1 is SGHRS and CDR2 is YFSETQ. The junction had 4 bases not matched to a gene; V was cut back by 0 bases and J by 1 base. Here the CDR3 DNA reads TGCGCCAGCAGCTTGGTCCTAGCGGGGACCCAAGAGACCCAGTACTTC. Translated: CASSLVLAGTQETQYF.